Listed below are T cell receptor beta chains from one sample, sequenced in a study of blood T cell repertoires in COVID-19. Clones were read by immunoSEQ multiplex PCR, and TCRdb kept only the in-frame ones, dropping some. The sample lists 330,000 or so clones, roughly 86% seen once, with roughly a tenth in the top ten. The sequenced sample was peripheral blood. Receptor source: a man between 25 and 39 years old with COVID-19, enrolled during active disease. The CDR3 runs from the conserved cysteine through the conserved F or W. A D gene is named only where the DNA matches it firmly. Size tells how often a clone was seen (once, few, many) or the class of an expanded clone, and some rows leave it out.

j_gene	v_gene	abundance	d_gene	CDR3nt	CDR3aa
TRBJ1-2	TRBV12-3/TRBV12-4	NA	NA	TGTGCCAGCAGTCCCTCCTCTAACTATGGCTACACCTTC	CASSPSSNYGYTF
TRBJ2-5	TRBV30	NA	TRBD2	TGTGCCTGGACGGGAGGCGGGGGTCAAGAGACCCAGTACTTC	CAWTGGGGQETQYF
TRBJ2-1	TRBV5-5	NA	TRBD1	TGTGCCAGCAGCCCGGGACAGGGATTGGGTGAGCAGTTCTTC	CASSPGQGLGEQFF
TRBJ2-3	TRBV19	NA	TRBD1	TGTGCCAGTAGTAACGACAGGGGTCTGGGGACAGATACGCAGTATTTT	CASSNDRGLGTDTQYF
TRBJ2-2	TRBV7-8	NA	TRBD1	TGTGCCAGCAGCTTAGAGGGGACAGGCTCCGGGGAGCTGTTTTTT	CASSLEGTGSGELFF
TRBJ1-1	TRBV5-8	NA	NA	TGTGCCAGCAGCTTGGCCGGAGGGGACAACACTGAAGCTTTCTTT	CASSLAGGDNTEAFF
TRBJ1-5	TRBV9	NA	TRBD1	TGTGCCAGCAGCGAGGGGTGGGGACAGGCCCCGAACCAGCCCCAGCATTTT	CASSEGWGQAPNQPQHF
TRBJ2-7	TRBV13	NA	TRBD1	TGTGCCAGTAGATCCGGGACAGGGAATTTCTACGAGCAGTACTTC	CASRSGTGNFYEQYF
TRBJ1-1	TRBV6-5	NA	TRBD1	TGTGCCAGCAGTAGGGACAGGGAAGTTGGCACTGAAGCTTTCTTT	CASSRDREVGTEAFF
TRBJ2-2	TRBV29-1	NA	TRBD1	TGCAGCGTTGCAAGGACAGGGTCGAACACCGGGGAGCTGTTTTTT	CSVARTGSNTGELFF
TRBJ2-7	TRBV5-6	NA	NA	TGTGCCAGCAGCTTGGTACAGGGCTACGAGCAGTACTTC	CASSLVQGYEQYF
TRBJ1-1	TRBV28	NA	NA	TGTGCCAGCAACACTATTATGGGGCTGAACACTGAAGCTTTCTTT	CASNTIMGLNTEAFF
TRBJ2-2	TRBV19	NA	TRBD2	TGTGCCAGTAGTCCAAGGGGCGCTAGCGGGATCACCGGGGAGCTGTTTTTT	CASSPRGASGITGELFF
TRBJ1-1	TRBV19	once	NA	TGTGCCAGTACATCGGGGGGCACAGTTGACACTGAAGCTTTCTTT	CASTSGGTVDTEAFF
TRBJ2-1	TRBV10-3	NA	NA	TGTGCCATCAGTGAGGTCACTGGAGGGATTTTGCTCTTC	CAISEVTGGILLF
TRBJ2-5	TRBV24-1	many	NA	TGTGCCACCAGTGGGGGTCAGGGGGGTCGGGAGACCCAGTACTTC	CATSGGQGGRETQYF
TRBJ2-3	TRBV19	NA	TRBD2	TGTGCCAGTAGTAGGACTAGCGGGAGCACAGATACGCAGTATTTT	CASSRTSGSTDTQYF
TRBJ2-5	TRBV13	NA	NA	TGTGCCAGCAGCTTATATGAGGAGACCCAAGAGACCCAGTACTTC	CASSLYEETQETQYF
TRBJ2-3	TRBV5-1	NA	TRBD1	TGCGCCAGCAGCTTGAGGGGGACCGGGACAGGGAAATCAACAGATACGCAGTATTTT	CASSLRGTGTGKSTDTQYF
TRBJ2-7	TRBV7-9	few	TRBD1	TGTGCCAGCAGCTTAGTTTGGACAGGGCGTACCTACGAGCAGTACTTC	CASSLVWTGRTYEQYF
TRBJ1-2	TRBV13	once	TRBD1	TGTGCCAGCACTCAACAGGGGGCCGGTAACTATGGCTACACCTTC	CASTQQGAGNYGYTF
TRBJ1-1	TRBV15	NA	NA	TGTGCCACCAGCAGAGACCCCAAGAACACTGAAGCTTTCTTT	CATSRDPKNTEAFF
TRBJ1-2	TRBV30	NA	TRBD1	TGTGCCTGGAGTGCGGACAGGGCTGGCTACACCTTC	CAWSADRAGYTF
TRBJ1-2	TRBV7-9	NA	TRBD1	TGTGCCAGCAGCTTAACAGGGGTGGACTATGGCTACACCTTC	CASSLTGVDYGYTF
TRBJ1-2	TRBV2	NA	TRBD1	TGTGCCAGCAGTGGACAGGGCCTTAGGTATGGCTACACCTTC	CASSGQGLRYGYTF
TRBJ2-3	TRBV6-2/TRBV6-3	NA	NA	TGTGCCAGCAGTCGAGCGGGCGCCGATACGCAGTATTTT	CASSRAGADTQYF
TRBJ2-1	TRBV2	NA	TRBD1	TGTGCCAGCAGTCTACAGGGGAGCTCCTACAATGAGCAGTTCTTC	CASSLQGSSYNEQFF
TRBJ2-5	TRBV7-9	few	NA	TGTGCCAGCACCAAAGTTGTAAACCAAGAGACCCAGTACTTC	CASTKVVNQETQYF
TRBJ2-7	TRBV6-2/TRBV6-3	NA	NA	TGTGCCAGCAGTAACAGCTGGGAGCAGTACTTC	CASSNSWEQYF
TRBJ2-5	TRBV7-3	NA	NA	TGTGCCAGCAGCTTATACGGGAGCCAAGAGACCCAGTACTTC	CASSLYGSQETQYF
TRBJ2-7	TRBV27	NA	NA	TGTGCCAGCAGTGCGCTACAGGGACCTTCCTCCTACGAGCAGTACTTC	CASSALQGPSSYEQYF
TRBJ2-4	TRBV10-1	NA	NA	TGCGCCAGCAGTGAGGCCTGGGGGCAGGGGTTTGCCAAAAACATTCAGTACTTC	CASSEAWGQGFAKNIQYF
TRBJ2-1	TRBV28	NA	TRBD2	TGTGCCAGCAGTTTAACCCCTAGCGGGGTGTACAATGAGCAGTTCTTC	CASSLTPSGVYNEQFF
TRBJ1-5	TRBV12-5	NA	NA	TGTGCTAGTGGTTTCGCTAGCCAGCCCCAGCATTTT	CASGFASQPQHF
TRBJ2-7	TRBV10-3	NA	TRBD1	TGTGCCATCAGTGAGCCCATCACGGGGACAGGGGCCTACGAGCAGTACTTC	CAISEPITGTGAYEQYF
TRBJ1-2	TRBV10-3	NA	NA	TGTGCCATCAGTGAGTCGACGTATAGGGGGTTGCTCTATGGCTACACCTTC	CAISESTYRGLLYGYTF
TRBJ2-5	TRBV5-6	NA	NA	TGTGCCAGCAGCTTGGGACTTCAACAACTCCAAGAGACCCAGTACTTC	CASSLGLQQLQETQYF
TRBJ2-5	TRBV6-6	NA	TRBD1	TGTGCCAGCAGTCCGGGACAGGGTTTAGAGACCCAGTACTTC	CASSPGQGLETQYF
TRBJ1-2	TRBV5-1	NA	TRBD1	TGCGCCAGCAGTCGAACCGCTCCCGGGACAGGGGGCTATGGCTACACCTTC	CASSRTAPGTGGYGYTF